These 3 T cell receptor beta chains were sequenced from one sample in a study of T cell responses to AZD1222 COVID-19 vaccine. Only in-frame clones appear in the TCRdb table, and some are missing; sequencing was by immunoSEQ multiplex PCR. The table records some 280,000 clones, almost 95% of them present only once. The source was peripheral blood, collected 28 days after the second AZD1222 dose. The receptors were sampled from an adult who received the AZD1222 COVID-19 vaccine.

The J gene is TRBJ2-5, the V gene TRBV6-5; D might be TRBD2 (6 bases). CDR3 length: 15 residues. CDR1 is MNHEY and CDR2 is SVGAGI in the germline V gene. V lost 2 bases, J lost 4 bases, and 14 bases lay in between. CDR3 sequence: CASSYGAGGVETQYF. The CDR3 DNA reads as TGTGCCAGCAGTTACGGGGCGGGCGGGGTAGAGACCCAGTACTTC.

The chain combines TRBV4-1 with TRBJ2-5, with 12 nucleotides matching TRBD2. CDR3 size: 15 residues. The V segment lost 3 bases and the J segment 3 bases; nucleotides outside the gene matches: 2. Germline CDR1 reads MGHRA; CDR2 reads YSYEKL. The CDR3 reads CASSHRLAGEETQYF. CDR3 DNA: TGCGCCAGCAGCCACCGACTAGCGGGAGAAGAGACCCAGTACTTC.

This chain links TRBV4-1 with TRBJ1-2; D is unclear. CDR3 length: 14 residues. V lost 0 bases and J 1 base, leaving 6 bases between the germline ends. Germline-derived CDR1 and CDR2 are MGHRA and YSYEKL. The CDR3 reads CASSQEAINYGYTF. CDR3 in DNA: TGCGCCAGCAGCCAAGAGGCCATTAACTATGGCTACACCTTC.